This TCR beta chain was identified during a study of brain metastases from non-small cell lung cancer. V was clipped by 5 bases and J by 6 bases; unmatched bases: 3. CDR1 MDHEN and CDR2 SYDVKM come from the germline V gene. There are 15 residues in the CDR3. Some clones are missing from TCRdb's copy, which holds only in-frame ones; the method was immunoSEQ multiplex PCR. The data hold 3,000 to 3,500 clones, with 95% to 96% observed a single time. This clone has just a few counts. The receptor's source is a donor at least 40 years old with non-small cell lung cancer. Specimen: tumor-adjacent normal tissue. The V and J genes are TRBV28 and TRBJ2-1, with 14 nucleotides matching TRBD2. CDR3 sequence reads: CASSGTSGSRNEQFF. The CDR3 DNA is TGTGCCAGCAGTGGGACTAGCGGGAGCCGCAATGAGCAGTTCTTC. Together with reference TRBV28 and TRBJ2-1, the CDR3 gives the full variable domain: DVKVTQSSRYLVKRTGEKVFLECVQDMDHENMFWYRQDPGLGLRLIYFSYDVKMKEKGDIPEGYSVSREKKERFSLILESASTNQTSMYLCASSGTSGSRNEQFFGPGTRLTVL.